The 14 T cell receptor beta chains reported below all come from one sample, sequenced in a study of T-cell memory formation after mild COVID-19. TCRdb used MiXCR to reprocess the 5' RACE reads, holding one entry per CDR3 protein. The table lists approximately 450,000 distinct CDR3 sequences, around a sixth of them singletons. Sequenced: PBMCs or a T cell subset sorted from them (not recorded which). Receptors were obtained from an adult woman who had mild COVID-19 (a few samples of this study predate the infection). Cell type and time point are not known.

Ten or more counts support this clonotype. This rearrangement joins TRBV7-7 to TRBJ2-7, with 7 bases aligning to TRBD1. The CDR3 is 13 amino acids. J lost 1 base, V lost 5 bases, and 2 bases had no gene match. From germline, CDR1 is SSHAT and CDR2 FNYEAQ (reference sequence). CDR3 residues: CASSPTGSYEQYF. CDR3 sequence (DNA): TGTGCCAGCAGCCCGACAGGGTCCTACGAGCAGTACTTC.

V gene TRBV9 combines with J gene TRBJ2-7; a weak D match, TRBD2 (5 bases). The ends were cut back, 4 bases at V and 1 base at J, with 15 bases in the middle. The CDR3 spans 15 residues. The germline V gene encodes CDR1 SGDLS and CDR2 YYNGEE. The CDR3 here is CASSPMGSGSYEQYF. CDR3 nucleotides: TGTGCCAGCAGCCCCATGGGAAGCGGATCCTACGAGCAGTACTTC.

This chain uses TRBV7-9 with TRBJ2-5; D not certain. Germline loops: CDR1 SEHNR, CDR2 FQNEAQ (reference sequence). Trimming left V 6 bases short and J 3 bases short, with 5 bases between. This CDR3 region has 11 residues. The CDR3 DNA reads TGTGCCAGCAGAGAGAAAGAGACCCAGTACTTC. Its translation: CASREKETQYF.

This clonotype appeared many times. J is TRBJ1-2 and V is TRBV5-5, with 8 bases aligning to TRBD1. CDR1 and CDR2 (germline): SGHKS, YYEKEE (reference sequence). CDR3 length: 18 amino acids. V shed 0 bases, J shed 5 bases, and the junction held 15 bases outside the gene matches. The CDR3 sequence is CASSLEGPAQGAFYGYTF. The CDR3, as DNA: TGTGCCAGCAGCTTGGAGGGCCCGGCGCAGGGGGCCTTTTATGGCTACACCTTC.

This clonotype was counted between two and nine times. The chain links TRBV9 to TRBJ2-1; no clear D. The length of the CDR3 is 15 residues. CDR1 and CDR2 from the germline V gene are SGDLS and YYNGEE. Between the trimmed V and J ends, which lost 0 bases and 4 bases, there was a span of 11 bases. The CDR3 is CASSVERLGYNEQFF. The DNA of the CDR3 is TGTGCCAGCAGCGTAGAGAGATTAGGGTACAATGAGCAGTTCTTC.

The gene calls are TRBV12-3 or TRBV12-4 and TRBJ2-5; TRBD1 aligns across 9 bases. J gave up 5 bases and V 10 bases, and 8 bases lay outside the gene matches. The CDR3 has 13 amino acids. The CDR3, as DNA: TGTGCCACTCGGACAGGGGCAGAGGAGACCCAGTACTTC. It yields the protein CATRTGAEETQYF.

The J gene is TRBJ1-1, the V gene TRBV18; TRBD1 matches 7 bases. Germline V gene lookup returns CDR1 KGHSH and CDR2 LQKENI. The CDR3 covers 14 residues. V lost 3 bases, J lost 5 bases, and 6 bases stayed unmatched. CDR3 coding DNA: TGTGCCAGCTCACCCGGGACAGCCAGTACTGAAGCTTTCTTT. Its protein is CASSPGTASTEAFF.

This clonotype was detected only a few times. The chain combines TRBV4-2 with TRBJ2-5; maybe TRBD1 (5 bases). The CDR3 covers 17 residues. Trimming left V 3 bases short and J 5 bases short, with 22 bases between. Looked up from germline, CDR1 is LGHNA and CDR2 is YNFKEQ. The CDR3 DNA reads TGTGCCAGCAGCCACTCTCGGACACAGACCCTGTGGGAGACCCAGTACTTC. It encodes CASSHSRTQTLWETQYF.

This clonotype has a handful of counts. This rearrangement joins TRBV24-1 to TRBJ1-1; TRBD1 matches at 7 bases. Germline V gene data show CDR1 as KGHDR and CDR2 as SFDVKD. The CDR3 sequence is 15 residues long. V lost 4 bases to trimming and J lost 1 base; unmatched junction nucleotides: 5. The CDR3 coding sequence is TGTGCCACCAGTGACTCGGGACAGTCGAACACTGAAGCTTTCTTT. Its protein product is CATSDSGQSNTEAFF.

The rearrangement joins TRBV6-1 to TRBJ1-5; D ambiguous. This CDR3 is 12 amino acids long. Germline V CDR1 and CDR2: MNHNS, SASEGT. Trimming left V 6 bases short and J 4 bases short, with 7 bases between. CDR3 sequence reads: CASSAENQPQHF. DNA for the CDR3: TGTGCCAGCAGCGCGGAAAATCAGCCCCAGCATTTT.

Ten or more counts support this clonotype. The chain recombines TRBV7-9 with TRBJ1-1; no definite D call. This CDR3 is 11 amino acids long. The ends were cut back, 2 bases at V and 5 bases at J, with 3 bases in the middle. Germline loops: CDR1 SEHNR, CDR2 FQNEAQ (reference sequence). CDR3 coding DNA: TGTGCCAGCAGCTTAATGACTGAAGCTTTCTTT. Amino acid sequence: CASSLMTEAFF.

The rearrangement uses TRBV2 and TRBJ1-2; D perhaps matches TRBD1 (5 bases). The V gene lost 6 bases and the J gene lost 4 bases, with 15 bases spanning the gap. Germline assignment: CDR1 SNHLY and CDR2 FYNNEI. The CDR3 is made up of 14 amino acids. CDR3 DNA: TGTGCCAGCAGCGACAGTGTGCTCATCTATGGCTACACCTTC. Its protein product is CASSDSVLIYGYTF.

The V gene is TRBV7-9, the J gene TRBJ1-3; the D is unclear. Germline values: CDR1 SEHNR, CDR2 FQNEAQ (reference sequence). This CDR3 has 13 amino acids. Trimming removed 6 bases from V and 8 bases from J, with 14 bases in between. CDR3 sequence (DNA): TGTGCCAGCAGGCCAGGAGTCCCCGACACCATATATTTT. It codes for CASRPGVPDTIYF.

This clonotype was observed a few times. The V gene is TRBV18, the J gene TRBJ1-2, with D unclear. The germline V gene has CDR1 KGHSH and CDR2 LQKENI. V dropped 2 bases and J dropped 0 bases, with 7 bases sitting between them. The length of the CDR3 is 14 residues. The CDR3 DNA sequence: TGTGCCAGCTCACCAATGGCAACTAACTATGGCTACACCTTC. Encoded protein: CASSPMATNYGYTF.